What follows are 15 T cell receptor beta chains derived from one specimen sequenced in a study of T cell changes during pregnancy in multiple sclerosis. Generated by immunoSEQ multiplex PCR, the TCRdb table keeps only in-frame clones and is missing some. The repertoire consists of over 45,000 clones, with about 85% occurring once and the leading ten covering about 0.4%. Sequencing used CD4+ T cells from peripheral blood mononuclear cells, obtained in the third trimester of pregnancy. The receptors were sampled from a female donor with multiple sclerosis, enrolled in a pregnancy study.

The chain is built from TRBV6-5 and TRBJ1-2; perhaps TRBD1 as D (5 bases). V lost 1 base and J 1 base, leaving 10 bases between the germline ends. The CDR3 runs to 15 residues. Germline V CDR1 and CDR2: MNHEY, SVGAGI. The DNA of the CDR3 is TGTGCCAGCAGTTACTACAGGAGAATTAACTATGGCTACACCTTC. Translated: CASSYYRRINYGYTF.

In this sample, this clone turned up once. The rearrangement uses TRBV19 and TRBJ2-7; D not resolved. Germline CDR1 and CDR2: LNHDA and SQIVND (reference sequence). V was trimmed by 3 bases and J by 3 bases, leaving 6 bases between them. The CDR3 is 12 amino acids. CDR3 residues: CASSIQYYEQYF. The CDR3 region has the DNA TGTGCCAGTAGTATCCAGTACTACGAGCAGTACTTC.

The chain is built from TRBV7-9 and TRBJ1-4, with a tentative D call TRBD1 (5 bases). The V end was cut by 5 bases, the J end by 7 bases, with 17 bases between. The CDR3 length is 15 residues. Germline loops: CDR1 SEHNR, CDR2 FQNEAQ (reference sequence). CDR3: CASSREWGVGEKLFF. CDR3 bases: TGTGCCAGCAGCCGAGAATGGGGCGTTGGTGAAAAACTGTTTTTT. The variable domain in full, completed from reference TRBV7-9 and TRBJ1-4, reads DTGVSQNPRHKITKRGQNVTFRCDPISEHNRLYWYRQTLGQGPEFLTYFQNEAQLEKSRLLSDRFSAERPKGSFSTLEIQRTEQGDSAMYLCASSREWGVGEKLFFGSGTQLSVL.

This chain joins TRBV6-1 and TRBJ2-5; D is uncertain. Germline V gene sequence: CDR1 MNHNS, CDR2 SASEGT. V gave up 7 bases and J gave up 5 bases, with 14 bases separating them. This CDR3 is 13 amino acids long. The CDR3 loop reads CASNDGYSETQYF. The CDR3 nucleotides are TGTGCCAGCAATGACGGGTACTCGGAGACCCAGTACTTC.

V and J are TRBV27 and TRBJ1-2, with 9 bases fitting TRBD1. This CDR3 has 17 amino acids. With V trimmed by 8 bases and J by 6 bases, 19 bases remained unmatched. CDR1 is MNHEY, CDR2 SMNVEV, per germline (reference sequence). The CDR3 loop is CASQPVTGGIFPHGYTF. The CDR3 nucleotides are TGTGCCAGCCAACCGGTGACAGGGGGGATATTTCCCCATGGCTACACCTTC.

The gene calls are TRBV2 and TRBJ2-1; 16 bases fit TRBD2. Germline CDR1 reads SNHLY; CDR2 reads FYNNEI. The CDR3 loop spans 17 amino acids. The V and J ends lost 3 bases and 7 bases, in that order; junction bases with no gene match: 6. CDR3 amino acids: CASSDGTSGGAWNEQFF. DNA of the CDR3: TGTGCCAGCAGTGACGGGACTAGCGGGGGGGCCTGGAATGAGCAGTTCTTC.

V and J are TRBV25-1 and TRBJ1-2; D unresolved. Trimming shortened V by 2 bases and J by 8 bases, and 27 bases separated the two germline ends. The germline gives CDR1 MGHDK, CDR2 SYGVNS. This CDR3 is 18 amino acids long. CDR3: CASSELSLKTDPKRGYTF. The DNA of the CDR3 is TGTGCCAGCAGTGAACTCTCCCTAAAGACCGACCCGAAGCGGGGCTACACCTTC.

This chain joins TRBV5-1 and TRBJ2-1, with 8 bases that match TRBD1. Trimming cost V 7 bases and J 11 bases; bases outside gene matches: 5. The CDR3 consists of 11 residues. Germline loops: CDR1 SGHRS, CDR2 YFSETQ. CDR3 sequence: CASGRTGQQFF. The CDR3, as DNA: TGCGCCAGCGGACGGACAGGGCAGCAGTTCTTC. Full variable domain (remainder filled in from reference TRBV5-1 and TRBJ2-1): KAGVTQTPRYLIKTRGQQVTLSCSPISGHRSVSWYQQTPGQGLQFLFEYFSETQRNKGNFPGRFSGRQFSNSRSEMNVSTLELGDSALYLCASGRTGQQFFGPGTRLTVL.

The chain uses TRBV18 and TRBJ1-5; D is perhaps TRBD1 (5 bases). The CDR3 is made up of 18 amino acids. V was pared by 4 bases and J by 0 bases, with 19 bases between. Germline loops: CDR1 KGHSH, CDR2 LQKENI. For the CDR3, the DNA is TGTGCCAGCTCACGAGGGGTAGCGGACACCCGTAGCAATCAGCCCCAGCATTTT. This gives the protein CASSRGVADTRSNQPQHF.

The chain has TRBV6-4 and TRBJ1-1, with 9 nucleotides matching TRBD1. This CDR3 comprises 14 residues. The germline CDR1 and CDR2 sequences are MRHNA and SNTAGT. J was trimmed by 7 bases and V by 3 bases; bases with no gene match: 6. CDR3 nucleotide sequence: TGTGCCAGCAGTGAGGGACAGGGTTCAGATGAAGCTTTCTTT. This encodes CASSEGQGSDEAFF.

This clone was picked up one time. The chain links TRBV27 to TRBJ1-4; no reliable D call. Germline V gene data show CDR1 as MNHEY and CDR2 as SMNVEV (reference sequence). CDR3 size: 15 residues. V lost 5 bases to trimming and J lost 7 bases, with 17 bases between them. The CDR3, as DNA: TGTGCCAGCAGTCCCCATGGGCGGGGTGGTGAAAAACTGTTTTTT. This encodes CASSPHGRGGEKLFF.

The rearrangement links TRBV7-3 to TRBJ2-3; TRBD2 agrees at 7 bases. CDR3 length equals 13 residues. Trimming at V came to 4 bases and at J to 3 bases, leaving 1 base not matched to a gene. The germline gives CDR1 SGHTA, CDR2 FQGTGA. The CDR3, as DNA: TGTGCCAGCAGCTGGGGGGGGACAGATACGCAGTATTTT. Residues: CASSWGGTDTQYF.

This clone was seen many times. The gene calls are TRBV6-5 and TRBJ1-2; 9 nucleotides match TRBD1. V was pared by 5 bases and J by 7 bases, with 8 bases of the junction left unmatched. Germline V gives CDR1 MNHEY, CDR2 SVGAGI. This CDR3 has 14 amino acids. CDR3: CASSDGTGRSGYTF. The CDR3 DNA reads TGTGCCAGCAGTGACGGGACAGGGAGGAGTGGCTACACCTTC.

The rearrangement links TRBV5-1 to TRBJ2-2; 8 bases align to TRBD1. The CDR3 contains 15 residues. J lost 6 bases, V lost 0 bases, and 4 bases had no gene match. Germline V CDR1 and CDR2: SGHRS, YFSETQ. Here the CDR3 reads CASSLGTGSAGELFF. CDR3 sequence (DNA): TGCGCCAGCAGCTTGGGGACAGGGTCGGCCGGGGAGCTGTTTTTT.

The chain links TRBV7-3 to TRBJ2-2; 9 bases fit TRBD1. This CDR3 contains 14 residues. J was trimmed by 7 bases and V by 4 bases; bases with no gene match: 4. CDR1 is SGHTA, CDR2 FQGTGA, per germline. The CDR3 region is CASSSGQGIGELFF. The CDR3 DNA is TGTGCCAGCAGCTCGGGACAGGGAATCGGGGAGCTGTTTTTT.